The text below deals with one T cell receptor (beta chain). Its matching antigen is unknown. The data were obtained in a study of OX40 agonist ivuxolimab in advanced cancers. Across the whole study: Participants, approximately 81% male, averaged roughly 60 years of age, ranging from about 23 to 90.

Points from the study as a whole: Antigen specificity was not determined for the expanded peripheral T cells. Fewer expanded clones were found on average in CD4+ than in CD8+ T cells. Among the lowest levels of clonal expansion were found in partial responders at 0.1-3.0 mg/kg.

This CDR3 region has 13 residues. The germline CDR1 and CDR2 sequences are LNHDA and SQIVND (reference sequence). V was trimmed by 6 bases and J by 4 bases, leaving 12 bases between them. Generated by immunoSEQ multiplex PCR, the TCRdb table keeps only in-frame clones and is missing some. The sample contains fewer than 200,000 clones, 90% to 95% of which appear only once. Sample: CD4+ or CD8+ T cells sorted from blood, taken in a trial of the OX40 agonist ivuxolimab. The rearrangement uses TRBV19 and TRBJ1-2, with unresolved D. The TCR sequence derives from an adult with an advanced solid tumor such as melanoma, head and neck, liver or kidney cancer. The CDR3 is CASRVVTGYGYTF. For the CDR3, the DNA is TGTGCCAGTAGGGTTGTCACTGGCTATGGCTACACCTTC.